This T cell receptor beta chain was documented in a study of tissue T cells after allogeneic stem cell transplantation (dated by TCRdb to between 2021 and 2023). Looking at the study overall: Over a roughly 3-year period, a research-autopsy study prospectively enrolled fewer than ten adult allo-HCT recipients who had steroid-refractory GVHD. Using research autopsies of patients with and without GVHD, plus mouse models of GVHD, the study profiled TCR beta repertoires across many tissues. Every GVHD patient received a graft from a donor; several grafts were unmodified and three were CD34-selected to deplete T cells. For viably preserved blood and marrow, CD3+ T cells were flow-sorted when cell numbers allowed; smaller samples underwent direct DNA extraction. The human arm was conducted as a prospective observational study, and neither blinding nor randomization was performed. Gastrointestinal GVHD was present in all GVHD patients, several lines of GVHD-directed therapy were administered to all GVHD patients, and skin involvement was additionally present in 4 or 5 GVHD patients.

The CDR3 covers 15 residues, taking in both the cysteine and the phenylalanine. The sequence is cut down to CDR3 DNA, 45 bases in frame from base 1. V is clipped by 1 base and J by 6 bases, and the sequence between their germline boundaries is 15 bases long. Via the germline V gene, CDR1 is SGHTS and CDR2 YDEGEE. Paper-wide results and their limitations: Within patients, how anatomically similar tissues were was a major factor shaping TCR repertoire composition, regardless of disease or transplant status. Only a few T cell clones appeared in more than one patient, yet motif-based clustering showed tissue-specific repertoire signatures that were shared between patients. A small and clinically heterogeneous patient cohort was studied, and sampling depth was acknowledged as a limitation. In both patients and mice, only a limited portion of the TCR repertoire detected in tissues was captured by blood and spleen T cells. Which tissue TCRs were alloreactive or antigen-specific was not determined in the study, and some clones might have been persisting host cells.

Library preparation was by the immunoSEQ multiplex PCR assay. Adaptive Biotechnologies performed the TCRbeta CDR3 sequencing at survey depth and reported CDR3 sequences, V/J genes, productive frequency and template counts. TCR beta CDR3 regions were amplified from genomic DNA instead of RNA. The source study handled its data this way. Jensen-Shannon divergence was used to quantify pairwise repertoire overlap between tissues, with a value of 1 meaning complete divergence and a value of 0 meaning identical repertoires. Based on pairwise JSD values, tissues were grouped by single-linkage agglomerative hierarchical clustering, and the results were shown as dendrograms. All patient samples were analyzed with GLIPH2 using simulation_depth 1000, kmer_min_depth 3 and cdr3_length_cutoff 8, and only groups containing more than two unique CDR3s were kept. A standardized tissue-overlap score was calculated by extrapolating Jaccard GLIPH-group overlap across patients to a standard repertoire size of 1000 clones. Associations of diversity with clinical or experimental variables used linear mixed-effect models with tissue fixed effects and individual random effects. Here the immuneACCESS table is served through TCRdb, limited to in-frame sequences with V and J called. Missing clones are a known gap in these copies; in checked studies unresolved V genes cover under half, and the rest lacks a known reason. D and trimming come from the DNA, and the V and J calls and clone size come from that table. Across this sample there are about 26,000 clones, with roughly nine tenths seen only once. The ten largest clonotypes hold approximately 2% of the sample.

The intended sense of this specimen's time point label: recipient (host-origin) PBMCs collected before allo-HCT. Comment on this clone: Its antigen is currently not known. Base qualities are not provided; no much larger clone lies one nucleotide away.

The sample here was blood, taken before transplantation. The chain joins TRBV5-8 to TRBJ2-3, and possibly TRBD2, on 5 matching bases. The clonotype originates from a male donor at least 60 years old who later had graft-versus-host disease after an allogeneic stem cell transplant. This receptor carries the CDR3 CASSLMRATRDTQYF. The DNA sequence reads TGTGCCAGCAGCTTGATGCGGGCCACAAGGGATACGCAGTATTTT.